Detailed here is one T cell receptor (beta chain). The method was immunoSEQ multiplex PCR; TCRdb's version includes in-frame clones alone and lacks a portion of them. Here the sample spans 15,000 to 17,000 clones, 85% to 90% being singletons. The data derive from a study of technical replicates of blood from several donors. Source material: PBMCs. This TCR derives from a human donor in good health.

CDR3 in DNA: TGTGCCAGTAGCGACCCGGGGTGGACGGGCGGGAACACAGATACGCAGTATTTT. Its protein is CASSDPGWTGGNTDTQYF. The chain couples TRBV19 to TRBJ2-3; the D gene is possibly TRBD2 (6 bases). Trimming took 6 bases from V and 2 from J, leaving 24 bases between them. Germline CDR1 and CDR2: LNHDA and SQIVND (reference sequence). The CDR3 has 18 amino acids.